Presented here are 29 T cell receptor beta chains from one specimen sequenced in a study of HIV-infected patients and healthy controls. Whole blood was used without fractionation, so all unsorted peripheral T cells were included. Reverse transcription used approximately 500 ng RNA and constant-region primers for alpha and beta. Separate chain-specific third strand synthesis with multiplexing indices produced the alpha and beta libraries. One entry per CDR3 protein, called by TCRdb with MiXCR from the 5' RACE reads. The sample holds roughly 8,100 distinct CDR3 sequences, about 8% seen once. The sample in question was blood, obtained before antiretroviral therapy. The receptors originated from an adult with HIV infection.

This clonotype qualifies as medium-sized. This sequence joins TRBV7-2 and TRBJ1-5, with TRBD1 matching over 12 bases. There are 16 residues in the CDR3. Germline CDR1 is SGHTA and CDR2 is FQGNSA. V gave up 4 bases and J gave up 6 bases; unmatched junction bases: 7. CDR3 in DNA: TGTGCCAGCAGCTCCTCCGGGACAGGGGGCGGTCAGCCCCAGCATTTT. It encodes CASSSSGTGGGQPQHF.

At least ten counts were recorded for this clonotype. The chain carries TRBV4-1 and TRBJ2-5; 7 bases agree with TRBD1. Germline lookup yields CDR1 MGHRA and CDR2 YSYEKL. The CDR3 loop spans 15 amino acids. V dropped 1 base and J dropped 5; count of bases not matched to a gene: 7. The CDR3 region is CASSQGQGIWETQYF. The CDR3 bases are TGCGCCAGCAGCCAAGGACAGGGTATTTGGGAGACCCAGTACTTC.

The chain carries TRBV12-3 or TRBV12-4 and TRBJ1-1; tentatively, D is TRBD1 (6 bases). The V end was cut by 7 bases, the J end by 0 bases, with 12 bases between. The CDR3 loop spans 14 amino acids. Written as DNA, the CDR3 is TGTGCCAGCAATCGAGGACAGCTGAACACTGAAGCTTTCTTT. Translated: CASNRGQLNTEAFF.

This clonotype rates as medium-sized (0.01 to 0.1%). The CDR3 spells CASSQEPGAEAFF. CDR3 nucleotide sequence: TGCGCCAGCAGCCAGGAGCCAGGGGCTGAAGCTTTCTTT. The chain recombines TRBV4-3 with TRBJ1-1; a weak D match, TRBD1 (6 bases). V was trimmed by 3 bases and J by 6 bases, leaving 11 bases between them. From germline, CDR1 is LGHNA and CDR2 YSLEER. CDR3 length: 13 amino acids.

The chain joins TRBV28 to TRBJ1-1, with TRBD1 identical over 7 bases. This CDR3 comprises 15 residues. The germline CDR1 and CDR2 sequences are MDHEN and SYDVKM. The junction had 9 bases not matched to a gene; V was cut back by 6 bases and J by 2 bases. Here the CDR3 reads CASRISWTGNTEAFF. DNA of the CDR3: TGTGCCAGCAGAATCTCTTGGACAGGAAACACTGAAGCTTTCTTT.

This chain uses TRBV6-5 with TRBJ2-1, with D perhaps TRBD1 or TRBD2 (5 bases each). Germline V gene sequence: CDR1 MNHEY, CDR2 SVGAGI. Trimming pared 11 bases from V and 0 bases from J, leaving 14 bases between. This CDR3 has 14 residues. The CDR3 loop reads CASSEGSSYNEQFF. In nucleotides, the CDR3 is TGTGCCTCCTCCGAGGGGAGCTCCTACAATGAGCAGTTCTTC.

V and J are TRBV7-2 and TRBJ1-5, with D hard to call. The V end lost 3 bases, the J end lost 3 bases, and 9 bases lay between the germline ends. The germline V gene has CDR1 SGHTA and CDR2 FQGNSA. The CDR3 runs 14 residues. CDR3 sequence reads: CASSFDDSNQPQHF. Written as DNA, the CDR3 is TGTGCCAGCAGCTTCGACGATTCCAATCAGCCCCAGCATTTT.

Relative to its sample, this clonotype is medium-sized. The chain carries TRBV30 and TRBJ2-5; 8 bases agree with TRBD1. Germline lookup yields CDR1 GTSNPN and CDR2 SVGIG (reference sequence). The CDR3 has 14 amino acids. J lost 1 base, V lost 5 bases, and 6 bases had no gene match. CDR3 loop: CAWWTGIGQETQYF. In DNA, the CDR3 is TGTGCCTGGTGGACAGGGATTGGCCAAGAGACCCAGTACTTC.

By sample share, this clonotype is large. The chain uses TRBV29-1 and TRBJ2-7; D is possibly TRBD2 (5 bases). From germline, CDR1 is SQVTM and CDR2 ANQGSEA. This CDR3 is 13 amino acids long. The V and J ends lost 0 bases and 7 bases respectively, with 13 bases between them. Here the CDR3 reads CSVEDEGTREQYF. The DNA of the CDR3 is TGCAGCGTTGAAGATGAGGGTACGAGGGAGCAGTACTTC.

The V gene is TRBV20-1, the J gene TRBJ2-3; D is perhaps TRBD1 or TRBD2 (5 bases each). V shed 7 bases and J shed 0 bases, with 17 bases lying between them. Germline CDR1 DFQATT, CDR2 SNEGSKA (reference sequence). The CDR3 has 15 amino acids. The CDR3 nucleotides are TGCAGTGTCCCGAGTGGGGGTACTAGCACAGATACGCAGTATTTT. Translating it yields CSVPSGGTSTDTQYF.

This clonotype is medium-sized. The chain carries TRBV7-6 and TRBJ2-5; D is possibly TRBD2 (5 bases). CDR1 and CDR2 from the germline V gene are SGHVS and FNYEAQ. The CDR3 is 14 amino acids. V lost 2 bases and J 2 bases, leaving 9 bases between the germline ends. CDR3 region: CASSLTGNQETQYF. In nucleotides, the CDR3 is TGTGCCAGCAGCTTAACGGGGAATCAAGAGACCCAGTACTTC. The whole variable domain, remainder taken from reference TRBV7-6 and TRBJ2-5, is GAGVSQSPRYKVTKRGQDVALRCDPISGHVSLYWYRQALGQGPEFLTYFNYEAQQDKSGLPNDRFSAERPEGSISTLTIQRTEQRDSAMYRCASSLTGNQETQYFGPGTRLLVL.

This clonotype came up once. The J gene is TRBJ1-2, the V gene TRBV27; 7 nucleotides align to TRBD1. CDR1 is MNHEY and CDR2 is SMNVEV in the germline V gene (reference sequence). The CDR3 runs 15 residues. Losses at the gene ends were 4 bases for V and 1 base for J; bases not matched to a gene: 6. The CDR3 is CASSSTGLLNYGYTF. DNA of the CDR3: TGTGCCAGCAGTTCGACAGGGCTCCTTAACTATGGCTACACCTTC.

Written as DNA, the CDR3 is TGCAGCGTTGCAGGTGAACAGGGAAGGACTGAAGCTTTCTTT. It translates to CSVAGEQGRTEAFF. The V call is TRBV29-1, the J call TRBJ1-1, with D possibly TRBD1 on 6 matching bases. The CDR3 consists of 14 residues. V lost 4 bases, J lost 5 bases, and 17 bases lay in between. Germline CDR1 is SQVTM and CDR2 is ANQGSEA.

This clonotype was seen ten or more times. The chain uses TRBV20-1 and TRBJ1-2, with unresolved D. There are 12 residues in the CDR3. Germline CDR1 is DFQATT and CDR2 is SNEGSKA (reference sequence). CDR3 in DNA: TGCGGGGTGCATCAACCTAACTATGGCTACACCTTC. Its translation is CGVHQPNYGYTF.

As to this clonotype: This may come from a read error, since a much larger clone is one base off. The chain combines TRBV5-6 with TRBJ2-2; no reliable D call. Germline V gene sequence: CDR1 SGHDT, CDR2 YYEEEE. The germline V and J ends were trimmed by 0 bases and 7 bases, with 10 bases remaining between them. CDR3 length: 14 residues. CDR3 sequence reads: CASSLERSIGELFF. CDR3 bases: TGTGCCAGCAGCTTGGAAAGGAGCATCGGGGAGCTGTTTTTT. Variable domain in full (rest from reference TRBV5-6 and TRBJ2-2): DAGVTQSPTHLIKTRGQQVTLRCSPKSGHDTVSWYQQALGQGPQFIFQYYEEEERQRGNFPDRFSGHQFPNYSSELNVNALLLGDSALYLCASSLERSIGELFFGEGSRLTVL.

Relative to its sample, this clonotype is medium-sized. The chain recombines TRBV11-1 with TRBJ2-5; no reliable D call. Trimming cost V 6 bases and J 0 bases, with 14 bases left between them. There are 15 residues in the CDR3. From germline, CDR1 is SGHAT and CDR2 FQDESV (reference sequence). The CDR3 DNA reads TGTGCCAGCAGTTTCCAACCGGAGTACCAAGAGACCCAGTACTTC. Residues: CASSFQPEYQETQYF. The variable domain in full, completed from reference TRBV11-1 and TRBJ2-5, reads EAEVAQSPRYKITEKSQAVAFWCDPISGHATLYWYRQILGQGPELLVQFQDESVVDDSQLPKDRFSAERLKGVDSTLKIQPAELGDSAMYLCASSFQPEYQETQYFGPGTRLLVL.

This clonotype is medium-sized. V and J are TRBV7-8 and TRBJ2-7; 9 positions agree with TRBD1. The length of the CDR3 is 15 residues. The trim removed 4 bases at V and 0 bases at J, leaving 4 bases unmatched. From germline, CDR1 is SGHVS and CDR2 FQNEAQ. The CDR3 nucleotides read TGTGCCAGCAGCTGGGGACAGGGAAGCTCCTACGAGCAGTACTTC. Its protein product is CASSWGQGSSYEQYF.

In this sample, this clonotype turned up a few times. The chain is built from TRBV12-3 or TRBV12-4 and TRBJ2-1; 8 bases are a match to TRBD2. The CDR3 has 16 residues. J gave up 5 bases and V 5 bases, and 11 bases lay outside the gene matches. CDR3 nucleotide sequence: TGTGCCAGCAGTCCGCCGGGGAAAGCGGGAGACAATGAGCAGTTCTTC. This sequence encodes CASSPPGKAGDNEQFF.

By its share, this clonotype is medium-sized (0.01 to 0.1%). This chain joins TRBV28 and TRBJ2-7; D unresolved. Germline V gene sequence: CDR1 MDHEN, CDR2 SYDVKM. This CDR3 comprises 14 residues. With 3 bases removed from V and 3 bases from J, the gap between germline ends came to 12 bases. CDR3 amino acids: CASSFGLIGYEQYF. CDR3 in DNA: TGTGCCAGCAGTTTCGGATTGATAGGCTACGAGCAGTACTTC. Based on the CDR3 plus reference TRBV28 and TRBJ2-7, the full variable domain is DVKVTQSSRYLVKRTGEKVFLECVQDMDHENMFWYRQDPGLGLRLIYFSYDVKMKEKGDIPEGYSVSREKKERFSLILESASTNQTSMYLCASSFGLIGYEQYFGPGTRLTVT.

The J gene is TRBJ2-1, the V gene TRBV7-3; D is unresolved. This CDR3 spans 12 amino acids. Germline values: CDR1 SGHTA, CDR2 FQGTGA. The ends were cut back, 5 bases at V and 7 bases at J, with 9 bases in the middle. CDR3 in amino acids: CASSLTENEQFF. In DNA form, the CDR3 reads TGTGCCAGCAGCCTTACGGAGAATGAGCAGTTCTTC.

Many counts were recorded for this clonotype. The V gene is TRBV18, the J gene TRBJ2-6; D unclear. The germline V gene has CDR1 KGHSH and CDR2 LQKENI. V gave up 2 bases and J gave up 3 bases, with 8 bases separating them. CDR3 length: 15 residues. Here the CDR3 DNA reads TGTGCCAGCTCACCAACCGATGATGGGGCCAACGTCCTGACTTTC. Protein sequence: CASSPTDDGANVLTF.

This clonotype was seen repeatedly, ten times or more. The chain couples TRBV29-1 to TRBJ1-1; D may be TRBD1 (5 bases). Germline CDR1 and CDR2: SQVTM and ANQGSEA. V lost 6 bases to trimming and J lost 4 bases, with 18 bases between them. The CDR3 has 14 residues. This CDR3 is CSVGAAGAITEAFF. CDR3 nucleotide sequence: TGCAGCGTCGGGGCCGCCGGGGCTATCACTGAAGCTTTCTTT. The full variable domain, in which reference TRBV29-1 and TRBJ1-1 provide the parts outside the CDR3, is SAVISQKPSRDICQRGTSLTIQCQVDSQVTMMFWYRQQPGQSLTLIATANQGSEATYESGFVIDKFPISRPNLTFSTLTVSNMSPEDSSIYLCSVGAAGAITEAFFGQGTRLTVV.

This clonotype showed up many times. V gene TRBV5-1 combines with J gene TRBJ2-7, with a possible D match to TRBD1 (6 bases). The V end was cut by 2 bases, the J end by 6 bases, with 12 bases between. Germline lookup yields CDR1 SGHRS and CDR2 YFSETQ. The CDR3 loop spans 13 amino acids. CDR3 in amino acids: CASSFGTLGEQYF. CDR3 sequence (DNA): TGCGCCAGCAGCTTTGGGACATTAGGCGAGCAGTACTTC.

This chain connects TRBV12-3 or TRBV12-4 to TRBJ2-1; D gene ambiguous. The CDR3 runs to 13 residues. Trimming took 5 bases from V and 1 from J, leaving 6 bases between them. CDR3 amino acids: CASSSPSYNEQFF. The DNA for the CDR3 is TGTGCCAGCAGTAGCCCATCCTACAATGAGCAGTTCTTC.

This clonotype was detected a few times. The chain couples TRBV20-1 to TRBJ1-1; a weak D match, TRBD1 (6 bases). The CDR3 contains 16 residues. Germline CDR1 DFQATT, CDR2 SNEGSKA (reference sequence). Trimming pared 2 bases from V and 2 bases from J, leaving 18 bases between. The CDR3 here is CSARRWPGQTNTEAFF. The CDR3 DNA sequence: TGCAGTGCTAGACGATGGCCCGGACAGACCAACACTGAAGCTTTCTTT.

By sample share, this clonotype is medium-sized. The CDR3 reads CASSGSAGGIQPQHF. The CDR3 bases are TGTGCCAGCAGTGGAAGCGCAGGGGGAATACAGCCCCAGCATTTT. This chain joins TRBV7-9 and TRBJ1-5; 7 bases agree with TRBD1. Unmatched junction bases numbered 12, after V lost 6 bases and J lost 7 bases. The CDR3 spans 15 residues. Germline V gene sequence: CDR1 SEHNR, CDR2 FQNEAQ (reference sequence).

This clonotype was detected ten times or more. Here the CDR3 DNA reads TGTGCCAGCAGCGCAGGGTCCAACTACAATGAGCAGTTCTTC. Amino acid sequence: CASSAGSNYNEQFF. The gene calls are TRBV2 and TRBJ2-1, with D possibly being TRBD1 (5 bases). Trimming removed 6 bases from V and 3 bases from J, with 12 bases in between. This CDR3 has 14 amino acids. Germline V gene sequence: CDR1 SNHLY, CDR2 FYNNEI. The full variable domain, rest sourced from reference TRBV2 and TRBJ2-1, is EPEVTQTPSHQVTQMGQEVILRCVPISNHLYFYWYRQILGQKVEFLVSFYNNEISEKSEIFDDQFSVERPDGSNFTLKIRSTKLEDSAMYFCASSAGSNYNEQFFGPGTRLTVL.

V is TRBV28 and J is TRBJ1-2; D is unresolved. The V gene lost 5 bases and the J gene lost 0 bases, with 7 bases spanning the gap. Germline V gives CDR1 MDHEN, CDR2 SYDVKM. This CDR3 is built from 13 residues. This CDR3 is CASSTEPNYGYTF. CDR3 bases: TGTGCCAGCAGTACAGAGCCTAACTATGGCTACACCTTC.

This clonotype was detected ten times or more. This chain joins TRBV7-2 and TRBJ1-2, with 9 bases identical to TRBD1. Germline V gives CDR1 SGHTA, CDR2 FQGNSA. The CDR3 is 17 amino acids. V dropped 0 bases and J dropped 1; count of bases not matched to a gene: 6. This CDR3 is CASSLAYRDRDNYGYTF. CDR3 in DNA: TGTGCCAGCAGCTTAGCTTACCGGGACAGGGATAACTATGGCTACACCTTC.